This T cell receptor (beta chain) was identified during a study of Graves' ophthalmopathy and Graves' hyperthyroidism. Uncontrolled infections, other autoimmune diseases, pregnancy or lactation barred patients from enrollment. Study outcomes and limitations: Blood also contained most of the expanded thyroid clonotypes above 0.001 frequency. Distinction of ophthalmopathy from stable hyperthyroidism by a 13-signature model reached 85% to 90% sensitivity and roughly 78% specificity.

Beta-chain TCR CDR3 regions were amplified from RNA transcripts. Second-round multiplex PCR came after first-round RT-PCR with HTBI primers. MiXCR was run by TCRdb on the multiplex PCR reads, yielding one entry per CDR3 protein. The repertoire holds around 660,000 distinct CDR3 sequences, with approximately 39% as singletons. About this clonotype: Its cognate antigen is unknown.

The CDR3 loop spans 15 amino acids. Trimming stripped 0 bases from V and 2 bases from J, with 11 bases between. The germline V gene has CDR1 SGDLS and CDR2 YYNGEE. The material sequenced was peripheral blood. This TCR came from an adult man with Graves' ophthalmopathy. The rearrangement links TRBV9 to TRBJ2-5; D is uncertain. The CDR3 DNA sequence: TGTGCCAGCAGCGTAGATTTAACAGCTCAAGAGACCCAGTACTTC. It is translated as CASSVDLTAQETQYF.